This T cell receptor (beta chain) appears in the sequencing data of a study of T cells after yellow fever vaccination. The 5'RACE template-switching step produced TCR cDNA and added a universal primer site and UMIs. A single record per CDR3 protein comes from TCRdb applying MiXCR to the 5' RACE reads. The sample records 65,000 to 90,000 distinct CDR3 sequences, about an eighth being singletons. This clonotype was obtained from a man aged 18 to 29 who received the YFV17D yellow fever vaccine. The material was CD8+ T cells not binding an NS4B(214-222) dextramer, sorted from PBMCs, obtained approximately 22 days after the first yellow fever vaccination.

This CDR3 reads CASSHARGVVTDTQYF. CDR3 in DNA: TGTGCCAGCAGTCATGCAAGGGGGGTTGTCACAGATACGCAGTATTTT. This sequence joins TRBV3-1 and TRBJ2-3; D is possibly TRBD1 or TRBD2 (6 bases each). Germline CDR1 and CDR2: LGHDT and YNNKEL (reference sequence). The CDR3 is 16 amino acids. Trimming stripped 6 bases from V and 2 bases from J, with 18 bases between.